These T cell receptor beta chains were read from a single sample in a study of T-cell memory formation after mild COVID-19. TCRdb re-called the 5' RACE reads with MiXCR, one entry per CDR3 protein. This table has about 470,000 distinct CDR3 sequences, approximately 25% appearing once. The sample was PBMCs or a T cell subset sorted from them (not recorded which). These receptors were obtained from an adult woman who had mild COVID-19 (a few samples of this study predate the infection). Cell type and time point are not known. The CDR3 runs from the conserved cysteine through the conserved F or W. A D gene is named only where the DNA matches it firmly. Clone sizes are given selectively: once, few, many, or a class where the clone is expanded.

v_call	cdr3_length	clone_size	d_call	j_call	cdr3_nt	cdr3_aa
TRBV12-3/TRBV12-4	13	-	-	TRBJ1-4	TGTGCCAGCAGTTTAAGAGTTTTCGAAAAACTGTTTTTT	CASSLRVFEKLFF
TRBV7-9	15	few	-	TRBJ2-7	TGTGCCAGCAGCTTAGCGGACCGGGCGGGCTACGAGCAGTACTTC	CASSLADRAGYEQYF
TRBV12-3/TRBV12-4	16	-	TRBD2	TRBJ2-3	TGTGCCAGCAGCACATCTAATAGCGGGGGCACAGATACGCAGTATTTT	CASSTSNSGGTDTQYF
TRBV7-9	13	few	TRBD2	TRBJ2-1	TGTGCCAGCAGCTCCGGGACTAGCAATGAGCAGTTCTTC	CASSSGTSNEQFF
TRBV9	15	few	-	TRBJ1-3	TGTGCCAGCAGCGTAGGGGCAGGGGTCGGAAACACCATATATTTT	CASSVGAGVGNTIYF
TRBV29-1	16	-	-	TRBJ2-1	TGCAGCGTTGAGGACGCGGGGGCCGATGGTTCAGATGAGCAGTTCTTC	CSVEDAGADGSDEQFF
TRBV24-1	16	-	TRBD2	TRBJ2-7	TGTGCCACCAGTGATTTGGGGACTAGCGGGGCCTACGAGCAGTACTTC	CATSDLGTSGAYEQYF
TRBV20-1	15	-	TRBD2	TRBJ2-3	TGCAGTGCCAACGATCTAGCGGTACTCACAGATACGCAGTATTTT	CSANDLAVLTDTQYF
TRBV4-1	15	-	-	TRBJ1-4	TGCGCCAGCAGCCCACCCCCCGGCCCTTTTGAAAAACTGTTTTTT	CASSPPPGPFEKLFF
TRBV12-3/TRBV12-4	14	many	-	TRBJ2-7	TGTGCCAGCTCCCTAGGCGGGGACTTTTACGAGCAGTACTTC	CASSLGGDFYEQYF